The 28 T cell receptor beta chains given below trace back to one sample, sequenced in a study of blood T cells in healthy people across ages. For the second PCR, which ran for roughly 7 to 11 cycles, a sample-barcoded 5' primer and a J-beta primer mix were used. TCRdb analysed the 5' RACE reads with MiXCR anew, one entry per CDR3 protein. Among 800,000 to 900,000 distinct CDR3 sequences listed, approximately 65% were seen once. Specimen: blood. Source of these receptors: a man aged 25 to 45 in good health.

Of note for this clonotype: Relative to the germline gene, one junction end is altered; a read error may explain this. Here the CDR3 reads CASSLSGELFF. For the CDR3, the DNA is TGCGCCAGCAGCTTAAGCGGGGAGCTGTTTTTT. The chain employs TRBV12-3 or TRBV12-4 and TRBJ2-2; unclear D gene. CDR3 length: 11 amino acids.

The rearrangement links TRBV6-5 to TRBJ2-3; 11 bases line up with TRBD1. The V gene's germline CDR1 is MNHEY and CDR2 SVGAGI. The CDR3 is 16 amino acids. Trimming cost V 4 bases and J 7 bases; bases outside gene matches: 10. The CDR3 nucleotides are TGTGCCAGCAGTTCCGTGGACAGGGGGCCAAGGAATACGCAGTATTTT. Protein: CASSSVDRGPRNTQYF.

The chain employs TRBV5-4 and TRBJ2-1, with 10 bases aligning to TRBD2. The CDR3 spans 16 residues. V lost 4 bases and J lost 2; bases outside the gene matches: 6. Looked up from germline, CDR1 is SGHNT and CDR2 is YYREEE (reference sequence). CDR3 in amino acids: CASSDRTSGAYNEQFF. CDR3 in DNA: TGTGCCAGCAGCGATCGTACTAGCGGGGCCTACAATGAGCAGTTCTTC.

This clonotype has only a few counts. The rearrangement joins TRBV5-1 to TRBJ2-1, with TRBD2 identical over 14 bases. CDR1 is SGHRS and CDR2 is YFSETQ in the germline V gene. V shed 7 bases and J 7 bases; nucleotides not matched to a gene: 4. The CDR3 has 14 residues. The DNA of the CDR3 is TGCGCCAGCGAGGGACTAGCGGGGGAGAATGAGCAGTTCTTC. It yields the protein CASEGLAGENEQFF.

This clonotype was counted a few times. J is TRBJ1-5 and V is TRBV5-1; D uncertain. Germline V gene data show CDR1 as SGHRS and CDR2 as YFSETQ. V lost 0 bases and J lost 5, with 6 bases in between. The CDR3 runs to 13 residues. The CDR3 spells CASSLGSDQPQHF. Here the CDR3 DNA reads TGCGCCAGCAGCTTGGGGTCCGATCAGCCCCAGCATTTT.

The chain carries TRBV6-2 or TRBV6-3 and TRBJ2-1; D gene uncertain. The CDR3 is 13 residues long. In germline, CDR1 is MNHEY, CDR2 SVGEGT. With 6 bases removed from V and 5 bases from J, the gap between germline ends came to 11 bases. The CDR3 coding sequence is TGTGCCAGCAGAATGGACGGTAACAATGAGCAGTTCTTC. This translates into CASRMDGNNEQFF.

The CDR3: CASSARTTTYEQYF. CDR3 coding DNA: TGTGCCAGCAGCGCCCGGACTACAACCTACGAGCAGTACTTC. The chain links TRBV7-2 to TRBJ2-5, with a weak D call TRBD2 (6 bases). The DNA end favors TRBJ2-7, so the J call may be wrong. The CDR3 runs 14 residues. The germline CDR1 and CDR2 sequences are SGHTA and FQGNSA.

This clonotype was seen only a few times. CDR3 DNA sequence: TGTGCCAGCAGCCCCCCCGGGACTAGCTACAATGAGCAGTTCTTC. Amino acids: CASSPPGTSYNEQFF. V and J are TRBV4-2 and TRBJ2-1; 8 nucleotides agree with TRBD2. This CDR3 has 15 amino acids. Losses at the gene ends were 4 bases for V and 3 bases for J; bases not matched to a gene: 5. Germline CDR1 and CDR2: LGHNA and YNFKEQ.

CDR3 sequence: CAIRDRGQSADTQYF. The DNA for the CDR3 is TGTGCCATCAGGGACAGGGGGCAATCAGCAGATACGCAGTATTTT. The V gene is TRBV10-3, the J gene TRBJ2-3, with 11 nucleotides matching TRBD1. This CDR3 is 15 amino acids long. With V trimmed by 6 bases and J by 4 bases, 6 bases remained unmatched. CDR1 and CDR2 (germline): ENHRY, SYGVKD.

In this sample, this clonotype turned up a few times. This sequence joins TRBV7-3 and TRBJ2-1; 9 nucleotides align to TRBD2. Germline-derived CDR1 and CDR2 are SGHTA and FQGTGA. The CDR3 covers 17 residues. Germline trimming cut 2 bases from V and 7 bases from J; bases unmatched to any gene: 12. CDR3 region: CASSLEVAGAPQNEQFF. CDR3 in DNA: TGTGCCAGCAGCTTAGAGGTAGCGGGGGCCCCTCAGAATGAGCAGTTCTTC.

The chain combines TRBV28 with TRBJ2-7; D ambiguous. V lost 1 base to trimming and J lost 6 bases, with 7 bases between them. Germline V lookup: CDR1 MDHEN, CDR2 SYDVKM. The CDR3 is 12 amino acids. Written as DNA, the CDR3 is TGTGCCAGCAGTTTATCGGTGGTCGAGCAGTACTTC. Amino acids: CASSLSVVEQYF.

This clonotype was seen more than once but under ten times. This chain uses TRBV7-2 with TRBJ2-5; the D is unclear. V lost 1 base and J lost 7, with 13 bases in between. The V gene's germline CDR1 is SGHTA and CDR2 FQGNSA. CDR3 length: 14 amino acids. This CDR3 is CASSLGPTVGTQYF. As DNA, the CDR3 is TGTGCCAGCAGCTTAGGTCCCACGGTAGGGACCCAGTACTTC.

This chain joins TRBV20-1 and TRBJ2-1; 9 bases match TRBD2. V trimming: 3 bases; J trimming: 5 bases; junction bases outside the gene matches: 8. Germline V gene data show CDR1 as DFQATT and CDR2 as SNEGSKA (reference sequence). The CDR3 length is 15 residues. The DNA of the CDR3 is TGCAGTGCTAGCGCTATAGCGGGGGCGAACAATGAGCAGTTCTTC. This translates into CSASAIAGANNEQFF.

This clonotype was detected once. This rearrangement joins TRBV21-1 to TRBJ2-2; the D call TRBD2 from the table was never checked on the DNA. TRBV21-1 is a recognized pseudogene. CDR3 length: 15 residues. This CDR3 reads CASSLPSQEGGELFF. The CDR3 DNA is TGTGCCAGCAGCCTACCGAGCCAGGAGGGCGGGGAGCTGTTTTTT.

This chain links TRBV25-1 with TRBJ2-7, with D possibly TRBD1 on 5 matching bases. The DNA end favors TRBJ2-5, so the J call may be wrong. CDR3 size: 13 residues. From germline, CDR1 is MGHDK and CDR2 SYGVNS. The CDR3 nucleotides read TGTGCCAGCAGTGAACCAGGGTTCGAGACCCAGTACTTC. Amino acids: CASSEPGFETQYF.

This clonotype was detected only a few times. This chain uses TRBV3-1 with TRBJ2-1; 8 nucleotides match TRBD1. CDR3 length: 17 amino acids. The germline gives CDR1 LGHDT, CDR2 YNNKEL (reference sequence). With V trimmed by 1 base and J by 0 bases, 5 bases remained unmatched. The CDR3 sequence is CASSQVDRGSSYNEQFF. The CDR3 DNA reads TGTGCCAGCAGCCAAGTCGACAGGGGTAGCTCCTACAATGAGCAGTTCTTC.

This clonotype was seen a handful of times. The chain links TRBV4-3 to TRBJ1-2; 8 nucleotides align to TRBD1. V shed 0 bases and J 8 bases; nucleotides not matched to a gene: 8. Germline CDR1 is LGHNA and CDR2 is YSLEER. The CDR3 consists of 15 residues. The CDR3 protein is CASSQEGRGRVGYTF. Written as DNA, the CDR3 is TGCGCCAGCAGCCAAGAGGGCAGGGGGCGCGTCGGCTACACCTTC.

The chain combines TRBV24-1 with TRBJ2-1, with D perhaps TRBD2 (6 bases). CDR3 length: 15 amino acids. V was clipped by 3 bases and J by 0 bases, with 8 bases between them. Germline V gene sequence: CDR1 KGHDR, CDR2 SFDVKD. CDR3 sequence: CATSDMEGSYNEQFF. For the CDR3, the DNA is TGTGCCACCAGTGATATGGAGGGCTCCTACAATGAGCAGTTCTTC.

The chain couples TRBV27 to TRBJ2-1; a weak D match, TRBD2 (6 bases). Trimming took 6 bases from V and 8 from J, leaving 17 bases between them. The CDR3 length is 14 residues. Germline V lookup: CDR1 MNHEY, CDR2 SMNVEV (reference sequence). This chain's CDR3 is CASSLSPGGHEQFF. The CDR3 nucleotides read TGTGCCAGCAGCCTAAGCCCCGGGGGACATGAGCAGTTCTTC.

CDR3 loop: CASSANEGYEQYF. The DNA of the CDR3 is TGTGCCAGCTCAGCGAACGAGGGTTACGAGCAGTACTTC. The V call is TRBV18, the J call TRBJ2-4, with TRBD2 as a possible D gene (5 bases). With the DNA end fitting TRBJ2-7 better, the J assignment may be wrong. Germline values: CDR1 KGHSH, CDR2 LQKENI. The CDR3 has 13 amino acids.

The chain has TRBV7-2 and TRBJ2-1; D remains ambiguous. V was shortened by 5 bases and J by 0 bases, with 14 bases between the two germline ends. The CDR3 length is 16 residues. The germline V gene encodes CDR1 SGHTA and CDR2 FQGNSA. The CDR3 sequence is CASSLRFRPSYNEQFF. In nucleotides, the CDR3 is TGTGCCAGCAGCCTCCGTTTCCGACCCTCCTACAATGAGCAGTTCTTC.

J is TRBJ2-7 and V is TRBV7-3, with D perhaps matching TRBD1 (6 bases). This CDR3 has 13 residues. Germline V gives CDR1 SGHTA, CDR2 FQGTGA. V shed 4 bases and J shed 6 bases, with 13 bases lying between them. CDR3 DNA sequence: TGTGCCAGCAGCTCCGGGACAAAAGGCGAGCAGTACTTC. Translated, it gives CASSSGTKGEQYF.

This clonotype turned up a few times. The J gene is TRBJ1-4, the V gene TRBV20-1; D is unclear. With 4 bases removed from V and 4 bases from J, the gap between germline ends came to 13 bases. Germline-derived CDR1 and CDR2 are DFQATT and SNEGSKA (reference sequence). CDR3 size: 14 residues. CDR3 loop: CSAIDPALNEKLFF. As DNA, the CDR3 is TGCAGTGCTATTGATCCAGCCCTTAATGAAAAACTGTTTTTT.

The rearrangement uses TRBV20-1 and TRBJ2-5; 12 bases match TRBD2. The CDR3 runs to 14 residues. V trimming: 6 bases; J trimming: 5 bases; junction bases outside the gene matches: 7. Germline assignment: CDR1 DFQATT and CDR2 SNEGSKA (reference sequence). The CDR3 DNA follows: TGCAGTGCCCCCGGACTAGCGGGGATGGAGACCCAGTACTTC. This gives the protein CSAPGLAGMETQYF.

In DNA form, the CDR3 reads TGTGCCAGCAGTGAAGAGGGCTCTCGCACAGATACGCAGTATTTT. It codes for CASSEEGSRTDTQYF. The V call is TRBV2, the J call TRBJ2-3; D gene ambiguous. V lost 1 base, J lost 1 base, and 9 bases lay in between. Germline-derived CDR1 and CDR2 are SNHLY and FYNNEI. This CDR3 region has 15 residues.

This clonotype was recorded a few times. The junction differs from germline at one of its ends, possibly a read error. The J gene is TRBJ2-3, the V gene TRBV7-3; TRBD2 matches at 8 bases. The CDR3 has 15 amino acids. Germline assignment: CDR1 SGHTA and CDR2 FQGTGA. CDR3 region: CASSVTGTRRDTQYF. As DNA, the CDR3 is TGTGCCAGCAGCGTAACCGGGACTAGGCGGGATACGCAGTATTTT. The variable domain in full, completed from reference TRBV7-3 and TRBJ2-3, reads GAGVSQTPSNKVTEKGKYVELRCDPISGHTALYWYRQSLGQGPEFLIYFQGTGAADDSGLPNDRFFAVRPEGSVSTLKIQRTERGDSAVYLCASSVTGTRRDTQYFGPGTRLTVL.

The V gene is TRBV5-4, the J gene TRBJ2-4; D unclear. V was cut by 4 bases and J by 6 bases, with 8 bases left in between. Germline CDR1 is SGHNT and CDR2 is YYREEE (reference sequence). This CDR3 is built from 12 residues. The DNA of the CDR3 is TGTGCCAGCAGCGGCCTCGGAAACATTCAGTACTTC. This sequence encodes CASSGLGNIQYF.

The V gene is TRBV7-8, the J gene TRBJ2-3, with 8 bases aligning to TRBD2. The J segment lost 2 bases and the V segment lost 5 bases, leaving 9 bases of the junction unmatched. CDR1 and CDR2 from the germline V gene are SGHVS and FQNEAQ. This CDR3 has 16 residues. Written as DNA, the CDR3 is TGTGCCAGCAGCACCTCGGCGGGGGGCCCCACAGATACGCAGTATTTT. It yields the protein CASSTSAGGPTDTQYF.